These 32 T cell receptor beta chains were sequenced from one sample in a study of T cell responses to AZD1222 COVID-19 vaccine. Clones were sequenced by immunoSEQ multiplex PCR, and TCRdb holds only the in-frame ones, with some missing. The table includes 100,000 to 130,000 clones, under 95% detected once. Source: peripheral blood, taken on day 0 of AZD1222 vaccination. These receptor sequences come from an adult in good health.

The chain couples TRBV19 to TRBJ2-7, with D possibly TRBD1 on 7 matching bases. Germline CDR1 reads LNHDA; CDR2 reads SQIVND (reference sequence). The CDR3 consists of 15 residues. Deletions cut 4 bases from V and 2 bases from J, with 15 bases between. CDR3 nucleotide sequence: TGTGCCAGTAGTAATAGGGGGGACAGAGCCTACGAGCAGTACTTC. Translating it yields CASSNRGDRAYEQYF.

This chain joins TRBV5-1 and TRBJ1-2; 8 bases are shared with TRBD1. There are 12 residues in the CDR3. Germline loops: CDR1 SGHRS, CDR2 YFSETQ. V gave up 4 bases and J gave up 9 bases; unmatched junction bases: 5. The CDR3 coding sequence is TGCGCCAGCAGCAGGGACAGGAGTAGCTACACCTTC. Protein sequence: CASSRDRSSYTF.

The rearrangement joins TRBV20-1 to TRBJ1-2; the D is unclear. Deletions cut 5 bases from V and 8 bases from J, with 12 bases between. The length of the CDR3 is 11 residues. CDR1 and CDR2 from the germline V gene are DFQATT and SNEGSKA (reference sequence). This CDR3 reads CSAPFFGGYTF. Here the CDR3 DNA reads TGCAGTGCTCCTTTCTTTGGGGGCTACACCTTC.

In this sample, this clone turned up a few times. The chain recombines TRBV6-5 with TRBJ1-1, with a weak D call TRBD1 (6 bases). The germline V and J ends were trimmed by 5 bases and 3 bases, with 13 bases remaining between them. This CDR3 region has 14 residues. Germline V gives CDR1 MNHEY, CDR2 SVGAGI. CDR3 protein: CASSQGSGYTEAFF. The CDR3 DNA sequence: TGTGCCAGCAGTCAGGGGTCCGGTTACACTGAAGCTTTCTTT.

The chain uses TRBV19 and TRBJ2-3; D is possibly TRBD1 (5 bases). The CDR3 contains 14 residues. The germline V gene encodes CDR1 LNHDA and CDR2 SQIVND (reference sequence). Trimming stripped 7 bases from V and 0 bases from J, with 11 bases between. CDR3 protein: CASTRVHSTDTQYF. DNA of the CDR3: TGTGCCAGTACCAGGGTTCACAGCACAGATACGCAGTATTTT.

This clone appeared a single time. The chain recombines TRBV4-2 with TRBJ2-1; a possible D gene is TRBD1 (6 bases). The germline V and J ends were trimmed by 1 base and 6 bases, with 16 bases remaining between them. CDR3 size: 16 residues. Germline V gene lookup returns CDR1 LGHNA and CDR2 YNFKEQ. The CDR3 DNA reads TGTGCCAGCAGCCAAGTAGGGGGAGCAGGTAGCAATGAGCAGTTCTTC. This gives the protein CASSQVGGAGSNEQFF.

This clone showed up just once. J is TRBJ1-5 and V is TRBV5-6; the D is unclear. The CDR3 spans 13 residues. Germline V lookup: CDR1 SGHDT, CDR2 YYEEEE. V was clipped by 5 bases and J by 6 bases, with 12 bases between them. CDR3 loop: CASSGRVGQPQHF. CDR3 DNA: TGTGCCAGCAGTGGGAGGGTAGGTCAGCCCCAGCATTTT.

V gene TRBV7-2 combines with J gene TRBJ2-4, with TRBD1 as a possible D gene (6 bases). CDR1 is SGHTA and CDR2 is FQGNSA in the germline V gene. This CDR3 spans 16 amino acids. Trimming cost V 2 bases and J 2 bases, with 13 bases left between them. The CDR3 DNA sequence: TGTGCCAGCAGCTTATATGGGGGCCTGACCAAAAACATTCAGTACTTC. It specifies CASSLYGGLTKNIQYF.

The chain couples TRBV7-9 to TRBJ1-2; no clear D. Germline V CDR1 and CDR2: SEHNR, FQNEAQ (reference sequence). V was pared by 1 base and J by 6 bases, with 9 bases between. CDR3 length: 13 residues. The DNA for the CDR3 is TGTGCCAGCAGCTTAGTACAGTATCATGGCTACACCTTC. Its translation: CASSLVQYHGYTF.

The chain couples TRBV2 to TRBJ2-2; D call uncertain. V shed 7 bases and J shed 0 bases, with 9 bases lying between them. This CDR3 is built from 14 residues. The germline V gene has CDR1 SNHLY and CDR2 FYNNEI. The CDR3 region is CASTTDANTGELFF. The CDR3, as DNA: TGTGCCAGCACCACAGACGCGAACACCGGGGAGCTGTTTTTT.

This clone was detected only a few times. The rearrangement links TRBV15 to TRBJ1-5; unclear D gene. Per the germline V gene, CDR1 is LNHNV and CDR2 is YYDKDF (reference sequence). With 0 bases removed from V and 6 bases from J, the gap between germline ends came to 12 bases. The CDR3 covers 15 residues. CDR3 sequence (DNA): TGTGCCACCAGCAGAGATGGGGAAGCGGTTCAGCCCCAGCATTTT. Translated: CATSRDGEAVQPQHF.

This sequence joins TRBV6-2 or TRBV6-3 and TRBJ2-4; D remains ambiguous. The CDR3 extends over 21 amino acids. The V gene lost 3 bases and the J gene lost 5 bases, with 32 bases spanning the gap. The V gene's germline CDR1 is MNHEY and CDR2 SVGEGT. CDR3 nucleotides: TGTGCCAGCAGTTATGGTCAAAGTTCTAACGCAATACTCCGCATCCAAAACATTCAGTACTTC. Its protein is CASSYGQSSNAILRIQNIQYF.

J is TRBJ2-7 and V is TRBV3-1 (or the pseudogene TRBV3-2); D not certain. This CDR3 is 13 amino acids long. Looked up from germline, CDR1 is LGHDT and CDR2 is YNNKEL (reference sequence). V was shortened by 5 bases and J by 0 bases, with 8 bases between the two germline ends. Here the CDR3 DNA reads TGTGCCAGCAGCTCCACGGACTCCTACGAGCAGTACTTC. This codes for CASSSTDSYEQYF.

The rearrangement links TRBV9 to TRBJ2-1, with D hard to call. This CDR3 is built from 14 residues. Per the germline V gene, CDR1 is SGDLS and CDR2 is YYNGEE. V was trimmed by 0 bases and J by 5 bases, leaving 9 bases between them. In nucleotides, the CDR3 is TGTGCCAGCAGCGTAGGCGTCATCAACAATGAGCAGTTCTTC. It encodes CASSVGVINNEQFF.

This chain connects TRBV6-2 or TRBV6-3 to TRBJ2-2; no definite D call. The CDR3 consists of 12 residues. Germline V CDR1 and CDR2: MNHEY, SVGEGT. Trimming took off 0 bases at V and 6 bases at J, with 2 bases between the two ends. CDR3 DNA: TGTGCCAGCAGTTACTCCGCCGGGGAGCTGTTTTTT. Encoded protein: CASSYSAGELFF.

This chain connects TRBV12-3 or TRBV12-4 to TRBJ2-7; 7 bases line up with TRBD1. V lost 6 bases, J lost 1 base, and 3 bases stayed unmatched. The CDR3 is 13 residues long. The chain's CDR3 is CASRDRNSYEQYF. CDR3 bases: TGTGCCAGCAGGGACAGGAATTCCTACGAGCAGTACTTC.

This sequence joins TRBV19 and TRBJ2-1, with D tentatively TRBD1 (5 bases). The V end lost 6 bases, the J end lost 6 bases, and 9 bases lay between the germline ends. The germline V gene encodes CDR1 LNHDA and CDR2 SQIVND (reference sequence). The CDR3 is 12 residues long. CDR3 bases: TGTGCCAGTAGGGCAGGGTCCAATGAGCAGTTCTTC. Residues: CASRAGSNEQFF. Using reference TRBV19 and TRBJ2-1 for the parts outside the CDR3, the full variable domain is DGGITQSPKYLFRKEGQNVTLSCEQNLNHDAMYWYRQDPGQGLRLIYYSQIVNDFQKGDIAEGYSVSREKKESFPLTVTSAQKNPTAFYLCASRAGSNEQFFGPGTRLTVL.

The chain couples TRBV5-1 to TRBJ1-5; no clear D. Trimming left V 2 bases short and J 6 bases short, with 9 bases between. Germline V gene sequence: CDR1 SGHRS, CDR2 YFSETQ. The CDR3 contains 13 residues. CDR3 loop: CASSFDLGQPQHF. In nucleotides, the CDR3 is TGCGCCAGCAGCTTTGACCTGGGTCAGCCCCAGCATTTT.

The chain couples TRBV18 to TRBJ1-2; a weak D match, TRBD1 (5 bases). The germline V and J ends were trimmed by 3 bases and 4 bases, with 6 bases remaining between them. Germline V gives CDR1 KGHSH, CDR2 LQKENI. The CDR3 length is 12 residues. The chain's CDR3 is CASSPGAYGYTF. CDR3 DNA sequence: TGTGCCAGCTCACCCGGGGCCTATGGCTACACCTTC.

The CDR3 nucleotides read TGTGCCAGCAGCTTAGTCCAGTCTGGAGAGGGGCAGTATTTT. Protein: CASSLVQSGEGQYF. The gene calls are TRBV7-9 and TRBJ2-3; D perhaps matches TRBD2 (5 bases). The V gene lost 1 base and the J gene lost 11 bases, with 16 bases spanning the gap. The germline V gene encodes CDR1 SEHNR and CDR2 FQNEAQ (reference sequence). The CDR3 covers 14 residues. Variable domain in full (rest from reference TRBV7-9 and TRBJ2-3): DTGVSQNPRHKITKRGQNVTFRCDPISEHNRLYWYRQTLGQGPEFLTYFQNEAQLEKSRLLSDRFSAERPKGSFSTLEIQRTEQGDSAMYLCASSLVQSGEGQYFGPGTRLTVL.

The V and J genes are TRBV7-3 and TRBJ2-3; D ambiguous. The V and J ends lost 5 bases and 0 bases respectively, with 9 bases between them. Looked up from germline, CDR1 is SGHTA and CDR2 is FQGTGA. CDR3 length equals 14 residues. This CDR3 reads CASSPVGSTDTQYF. The CDR3 DNA is TGTGCCAGCAGCCCGGTGGGGAGCACAGATACGCAGTATTTT.

In this sample, this clone turned up once. The J gene is TRBJ2-2, the V gene TRBV9, with 7 bases that match TRBD2. The CDR3 has 13 amino acids. Germline loops: CDR1 SGDLS, CDR2 YYNGEE. V trimming: 4 bases; J trimming: 8 bases; junction bases outside the gene matches: 5. This CDR3 is CASSLRLAGELFF. The DNA of the CDR3 is TGTGCCAGCAGCTTGAGACTAGCTGGGGAGCTGTTTTTT.

The chain is built from TRBV6-4 and TRBJ1-1; unclear D gene. CDR3 length: 13 amino acids. The V gene's germline CDR1 is MRHNA and CDR2 SNTAGT. V was trimmed by 6 bases and J by 3 bases, leaving 11 bases between them. The DNA of the CDR3 is TGTGCCAGCAGAGGCAGGTATGACACTGAAGCTTTCTTT. Translating it yields CASRGRYDTEAFF.

V and J are TRBV7-2 and TRBJ1-2; tentatively, D is TRBD1 (5 bases). With 5 bases removed from V and 3 bases from J, the gap between germline ends came to 13 bases. Germline V CDR1 and CDR2: SGHTA, FQGNSA. The CDR3 covers 14 residues. The CDR3: CASSADRQHYGYTF. The CDR3 DNA sequence: TGTGCCAGCAGCGCCGACAGACAACACTATGGCTACACCTTC.

This clone was seen once. The chain employs TRBV29-1 and TRBJ1-2; possibly TRBD1 for D (6 bases). V was clipped by 7 bases and J by 7 bases, with 10 bases between them. This CDR3 is 10 amino acids long. Looked up from germline, CDR1 is SQVTM and CDR2 is ANQGSEA. The DNA of the CDR3 is TGCAGCGCCGAAGGGGGTGGCTACACCTTC. Amino acids: CSAEGGGYTF.

This clone came up a few times. This CDR3 reads CASSHPGGTLKDEQFF. The CDR3 coding sequence is TGTGCCAGCAGCCATCCAGGGGGCACCCTTAAGGATGAGCAGTTCTTC. This chain uses TRBV3-1 (or the pseudogene TRBV3-2) with TRBJ2-1; the match to TRBD1 covers 8 bases. The CDR3 runs to 16 residues. CDR1 is LGHDT, CDR2 YNNKEL, per germline (reference sequence). J gave up 8 bases and V 3 bases, and 12 bases lay outside the gene matches.

V usage is TRBV4-1 and J usage is TRBJ1-1; D unclear. The length of the CDR3 is 18 residues. The germline V gene has CDR1 MGHRA and CDR2 YSYEKL. Trimming removed 1 base at V and 0 bases at J, with 18 bases between. The CDR3 DNA is TGCGCCAGCAGCCAAGTGCGTGGTGGGCTGGTTATGAACACTGAAGCTTTCTTT. It translates to CASSQVRGGLVMNTEAFF.

Remarks on this clone: Other DNA sequences in the sample encode the same CDR3. This sequence joins TRBV4-3 and TRBJ2-7, with D uncertain. Per the germline V gene, CDR1 is LGHNA and CDR2 is YSLEER. The V gene lost 0 bases and the J gene lost 4 bases, with 7 bases spanning the gap. This CDR3 is 13 amino acids long. Here the CDR3 DNA reads TGCGCCAGCAGCCAAGATCTCGGATACGAGCAGTACTTC. It encodes CASSQDLGYEQYF.

CDR3 sequence (DNA): TGTGCCAGCAGTTACTGGGGCAGAAAGAACACTGAAGCTTTCTTT. Protein: CASSYWGRKNTEAFF. This chain joins TRBV6-5 and TRBJ1-1; the D gene is possibly TRBD1 (5 bases). The CDR3 is made up of 15 amino acids. Trimming stripped 1 base from V and 1 base from J, with 10 bases between. CDR1 is MNHEY, CDR2 SVGAGI, per germline.

The chain has TRBV11-2 and TRBJ2-5; 9 bases are shared with TRBD2. The CDR3 loop spans 14 amino acids. Germline V gene data show CDR1 as SGHAT and CDR2 as FQNNGV. J was trimmed by 4 bases and V by 10 bases; bases with no gene match: 10. The DNA of the CDR3 is TGTGCCACCAAGAGGGCGGGGGGGAGAGAGACCCAGTACTTC. Translated, it gives CATKRAGGRETQYF.

This clone was detected once. The V gene is TRBV5-6, the J gene TRBJ2-5; TRBD1 is a possible D gene (5 bases). The CDR3 is made up of 15 amino acids. The germline V and J ends were trimmed by 4 bases and 5 bases, with 18 bases remaining between them. CDR1 is SGHDT and CDR2 is YYEEEE in the germline V gene. The CDR3 DNA is TGTGCCAGCAGCCGTCAGGTGGCAGGGCGGGAGACCCAGTACTTC. The encoded protein is CASSRQVAGRETQYF.

This clone was seen more than once but under ten times. V is TRBV18 and J is TRBJ2-7; D unclear. Trimming pared 3 bases from V and 1 base from J, leaving 10 bases between. CDR3 length: 14 amino acids. Per germline, CDR1 KGHSH and CDR2 LQKENI. The CDR3 nucleotides are TGTGCCAGCTCACCGAGTATAGGGTCCTACGAGCAGTACTTC. Its translation: CASSPSIGSYEQYF.